This TCR beta chain is drawn from a study of T cell responses to AZD1222 COVID-19 vaccine. Study results and caveats: Among AZD1222 vaccinees, only 5 to 7 were seropositive at baseline. Two doses of AZD1222 preceded a rise in Spike-specific TCR breadth and depth. Clonal diversity may have been underestimated in mostly white British donors. Scientists sampled the repertoires only once the peak T cell response had passed.

In regard to this clone: Its target is not known.

Trimming removed 1 base at V and 0 bases at J, with 12 bases between. The CDR3 contains 16 residues. Germline loops: CDR1 MDHEN, CDR2 SYDVKM. Libraries were prepared by immunoSEQ multiplex PCR; TCRdb keeps only in-frame clonotypes and omits some of them. The sample lists fewer than 130,000 clones, roughly nine tenths occurring once. The sample consisted of peripheral blood, taken on day 0 of AZD1222 vaccination. The V call is TRBV28, the J call TRBJ1-1; D is ambiguous. This receptor was taken from an adult in good health. CDR3 sequence (DNA): TGTGCCAGCAGTTTATCCCCGGGGATTGTGAACACTGAAGCTTTCTTT. This encodes CASSLSPGIVNTEAFF.